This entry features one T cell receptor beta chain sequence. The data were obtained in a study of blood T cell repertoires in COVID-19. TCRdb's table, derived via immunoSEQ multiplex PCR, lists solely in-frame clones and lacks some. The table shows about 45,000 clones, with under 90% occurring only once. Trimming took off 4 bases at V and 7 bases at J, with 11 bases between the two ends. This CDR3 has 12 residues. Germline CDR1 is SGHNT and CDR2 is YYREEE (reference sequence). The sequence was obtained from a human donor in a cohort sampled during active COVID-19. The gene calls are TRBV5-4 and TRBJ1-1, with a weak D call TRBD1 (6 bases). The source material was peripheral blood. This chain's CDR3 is CASSLGQLEAFF. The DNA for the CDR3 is TGTGCCAGCAGCCTAGGACAGCTTGAAGCTTTCTTT. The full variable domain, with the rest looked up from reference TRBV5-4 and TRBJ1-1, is ETGVTQSPTHLIKTRGQQVTLRCSSQSGHNTVSWYQQALGQGPQFIFQYYREEENGRGNFPPRFSGLQFPNYSSELNVNALELDDSALYLCASSLGQLEAFFGQGTRLTVV.